A selection of T cell receptor beta chains follows, all from one sample in a study of T cells in Graves' hyperthyroidism and ophthalmopathy. TCRdb redid the calling of the multiplex PCR reads with MiXCR, one entry per CDR3 protein. Of fewer than 650,000 distinct CDR3 sequences listed, roughly 15% were seen once; the top ten hold around 4.5%. The sample consisted of blood. The receptors derive from a woman in her thirties or forties with Graves' ophthalmopathy. Both conserved end residues are part of each CDR3. A D gene is named only where the DNA matches it firmly. Not all rows give a size; the values are once, few, many and, for expanded clones, a class.

clone_size | d_call | j_call | v_call | cdr3_aa | cdr3_nt
once | TRBD2 | TRBJ2-5 | TRBV7-2 | CASRTRLAGDETQYF | TGTGCCAGCCGCACCCGACTAGCGGGAGATGAGACCCAGTACTTC
many | TRBD1 | TRBJ1-6 | TRBV6-1 | CASRGQGNSPLHF | TGTGCCAGTCGGGGACAGGGAAATTCACCCCTCCACTTT
NA | TRBD1 | TRBJ2-7 | TRBV28 | CASSFATGGRYEQYF | TGTGCCAGCAGTTTCGCGACAGGGGGAAGGTACGAGCAGTACTTC
many | TRBD1 | TRBJ1-1 | TRBV10-3 | CAIRVTGETEAFF | TGTGCCATCAGAGTAACAGGGGAAACTGAAGCTTTCTTT
many | NA | TRBJ2-7 | TRBV12-3/TRBV12-4 | CASSGSTSSYEQYF | TGTGCCAGCAGTGGTAGCACCAGCTCCTACGAGCAGTACTTC
many | NA | TRBJ2-2 | TRBV24-1 | CATSHPSGGTRDTGELFF | TGTGCCACCAGTCATCCGTCCGGGGGTACGCGCGACACCGGGGAGCTGTTTTTT
NA | TRBD1 | TRBJ1-1 | TRBV12-3/TRBV12-4 | CASIRSGGTEAFF | TGTGCCAGCATCCGATCAGGGGGCACTGAAGCTTTCTTT
NA | NA | TRBJ2-3 | TRBV20-1 | CSADEGVYTDTQYF | TGCAGTGCCGACGAAGGCGTCTACACAGATACGCAGTATTTT
many | TRBD2 | TRBJ2-2 | TRBV4-1 | CASSQPLAGVGELFF | TGCGCCAGCAGCCAACCGCTAGCGGGAGTCGGGGAGCTGTTTTTT
many | NA | TRBJ2-2 | TRBV24-1 | CATSEAPGVSDTGELFF | TGTGCCACCAGTGAGGCCCCAGGGGTCTCGGACACCGGGGAGCTGTTTTTT
NA | TRBD1 | TRBJ1-1 | TRBV27 | CASSLVRDRGTEAFF | TGTGCCAGCAGTTTAGTTCGAGACAGGGGCACTGAAGCTTTCTTT
many | NA | TRBJ2-7 | TRBV20-1 | CSARDGLRGKGGEQYF | TGCAGTGCTAGAGATGGTCTTCGCGGAAAGGGGGGCGAGCAGTACTTC
NA | NA | TRBJ2-2 | TRBV27 | CASSLISVEGAGELFF | TGTGCCAGCAGTTTAATTTCGGTTGAGGGTGCCGGGGAGCTGTTTTTT
many | TRBD2 | TRBJ2-7 | TRBV12-3/TRBV12-4 | CASSRGTSGIHEQYF | TGTGCCAGCAGCCGGGGGACTAGCGGGATCCACGAGCAGTACTTC
many | TRBD2 | TRBJ2-7 | TRBV28 | CASSPLAGGRQVSYEQYF | TGTGCCAGCAGTCCTCTAGCGGGAGGGCGTCAGGTGTCCTACGAGCAGTACTTC
NA | NA | TRBJ2-6 | TRBV19 | CASRSLRSWIDSGANVLTF | TGTGCCAGTAGGTCTTTAAGGAGCTGGATTGATTCTGGGGCCAACGTCCTGACTTTC
NA | TRBD1 | TRBJ2-7 | TRBV29-1 | CSAMAPGQGSHEQYF | TGCAGCGCCATGGCCCCGGGACAGGGGTCCCACGAGCAGTACTTC
NA | TRBD1 | TRBJ1-3 | TRBV6-5 | CASSRGGTGNTIYF | TGTGCCAGCAGTAGAGGGGGCACTGGAAACACCATATATTTT
NA | NA | TRBJ2-5 | TRBV5-1 | CASSLDRAGETQYF | TGCGCCAGCAGCTTGGACAGGGCGGGGGAGACCCAGTACTTC
few | TRBD1 | TRBJ1-2 | TRBV18 | CASSPGTEIYGYTF | TGTGCCAGCTCACCCGGGACAGAGATCTATGGCTACACCTTC
many | NA | TRBJ2-7 | TRBV12-3/TRBV12-4 | CASSFPPASDEQYF | TGTGCCAGCAGTTTCCCCCCGGCAAGCGACGAGCAGTACTTC
once | NA | TRBJ2-4 | TRBV20-1 | CSASRMASAKNIQYF | TGCAGTGCTAGTAGAATGGCCTCGGCCAAAAACATTCAGTACTTC
many | NA | TRBJ2-7 | TRBV7-2 | CASSLVSEQYF | TGTGCCAGCAGCTTAGTGAGCGAGCAGTACTTC
many | NA | TRBJ1-2 | TRBV20-1 | CSAERGLNYGYTF | TGCAGTGCCGAGAGAGGCCTTAACTATGGCTACACCTTC
many | TRBD2 | TRBJ2-2 | TRBV2 | CASSAGTSGGELFF | TGTGCCAGCAGTGCCGGGACTAGCGGCGGGGAGCTGTTTTTT
NA | TRBD2 | TRBJ2-7 | TRBV28 | CASSFSGGPTYEQYF | TGTGCCAGCAGTTTCAGCGGGGGACCCACCTACGAGCAGTACTTC
many | TRBD1 | TRBJ1-1 | TRBV27 | CASSLSADREGPEAFF | TGTGCCAGCAGTTTATCTGCGGACAGGGAGGGCCCTGAAGCTTTCTTT
many | TRBD1 | TRBJ2-5 | TRBV28 | CASSSFDRGQETQYF | TGTGCCAGCAGTTCATTCGACAGGGGTCAAGAGACCCAGTACTTC
many | NA | TRBJ2-7 | TRBV10-3 | CAISSREFYEQYF | TGTGCCATCAGCTCCCGGGAGTTCTACGAGCAGTACTTC
many | TRBD1 | TRBJ1-1 | TRBV7-2 | CASSLGTGLLWNTEAFF | TGTGCCAGCAGCTTAGGGACAGGGCTCCTCTGGAACACTGAAGCTTTCTTT
many | TRBD2 | TRBJ2-5 | TRBV2 | CASRTSVYQETQYF | TGTGCCAGCAGGACTAGCGTATACCAAGAGACCCAGTACTTC
many | NA | TRBJ1-5 | TRBV28 | CASSTVWEKPQHF | TGTGCCAGCAGTACAGTATGGGAGAAGCCCCAGCATTTT
NA | NA | TRBJ1-1 | TRBV6-5 | CASSYERGGMTQAFF | TGTGCCAGCAGTTACGAGAGGGGGGGGATGACTCAAGCTTTCTTT
many | NA | TRBJ2-7 | TRBV29-1 | CSVDAGSSYEQYF | TGCAGCGTTGATGCGGGCAGCTCCTACGAGCAGTACTTC
many | NA | TRBJ2-3 | TRBV6-2/TRBV6-3 | CASSYSDYHTDTQYF | TGTGCCAGCAGTTACTCGGACTACCACACAGATACGCAGTATTTT
many | TRBD1 | TRBJ2-7 | TRBV27 | CASSYRDREHEQYF | TGTGCCAGCAGTTACCGGGACAGGGAACACGAGCAGTACTTC
many | NA | TRBJ2-7 | TRBV6-1 | CASSGGGDFREQYF | TGTGCCAGCAGTGGGGGTGGCGATTTCAGGGAGCAGTACTTC
many | NA | TRBJ2-4 | TRBV6-2/TRBV6-3 | CASSPVVSKNIQYF | TGTGCCAGCAGCCCGGTGGTCTCCAAAAACATTCAGTACTTC
many | NA | TRBJ2-7 | TRBV11-3 | CASSRSGTGEQYF | TGTGCCAGCAGCCGATCAGGGACGGGCGAGCAGTACTTC